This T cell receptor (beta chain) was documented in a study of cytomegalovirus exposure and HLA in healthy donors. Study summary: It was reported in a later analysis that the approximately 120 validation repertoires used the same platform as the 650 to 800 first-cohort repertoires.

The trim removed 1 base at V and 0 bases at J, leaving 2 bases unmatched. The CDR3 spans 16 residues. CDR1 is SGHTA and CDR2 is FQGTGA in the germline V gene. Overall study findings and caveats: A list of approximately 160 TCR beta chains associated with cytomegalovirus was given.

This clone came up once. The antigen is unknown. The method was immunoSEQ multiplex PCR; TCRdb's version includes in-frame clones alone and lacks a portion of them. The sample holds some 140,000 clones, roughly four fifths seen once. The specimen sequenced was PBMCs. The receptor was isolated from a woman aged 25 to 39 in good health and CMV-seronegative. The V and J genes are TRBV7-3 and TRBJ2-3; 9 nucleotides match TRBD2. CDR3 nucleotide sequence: TGTGCCAGCAGCTTAATAGCGGGGGCTAGCACAGATACGCAGTATTTT. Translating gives CASSLIAGASTDTQYF. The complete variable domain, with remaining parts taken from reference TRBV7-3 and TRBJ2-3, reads GAGVSQTPSNKVTEKGKYVELRCDPISGHTALYWYRQSLGQGPEFLIYFQGTGAADDSGLPNDRFFAVRPEGSVSTLKIQRTERGDSAVYLCASSLIAGASTDTQYFGPGTRLTVL.